The 26 T cell receptor beta chains given below trace back to one sample, sequenced in a study of cytomegalovirus exposure and HLA in healthy donors. The PCR contained 60 Vbeta and 13 Jbeta primers. This table comes from immunoSEQ multiplex PCR, and its TCRdb copy is limited to in-frame clones, with some not included. The sample lists about 140,000 clones, around 79% occurring once. Material for sequencing was PBMCs. Every receptor here comes from a female donor in good health and CMV-seronegative.

This chain joins TRBV4-3 and TRBJ1-1, with D perhaps matching TRBD1 (5 bases). CDR1 and CDR2 from the germline V gene are LGHNA and YSLEER. The length of the CDR3 is 13 residues. Trimming shortened V by 6 bases and J by 1 base, and 9 bases separated the two germline ends. The CDR3 loop is CASSPTGNTEAFF. In DNA, the CDR3 is TGCGCCAGCAGTCCAACAGGGAACACTGAAGCTTTCTTT.

J is TRBJ1-6 and V is TRBV14; D is uncertain. Germline CDR1 and CDR2: SGHDN and FVKESK. The CDR3 sequence is 15 residues long. Trimming left V 1 base short and J 3 bases short, with 7 bases between. For the CDR3, the DNA is TGTGCCAGCAGCCAAGTTCCCAACTATAATTCACCCCTCCACTTT. This sequence encodes CASSQVPNYNSPLHF.

This chain joins TRBV5-1 and TRBJ2-3; weak D call: TRBD1 (6 bases). V was cut by 4 bases and J by 5 bases, with 14 bases left in between. This CDR3 is built from 14 residues. Germline CDR1 SGHRS, CDR2 YFSETQ. CDR3 in amino acids: CASSRGGAQDTQYF. CDR3 DNA sequence: TGCGCCAGCAGCCGAGGGGGAGCCCAAGATACGCAGTATTTT.

This chain uses TRBV19 with TRBJ1-1, with a possible D match to TRBD1 (5 bases). Deletions cut 3 bases from V and 6 bases from J, with 11 bases between. Germline assignment: CDR1 LNHDA and CDR2 SQIVND (reference sequence). CDR3 length equals 13 residues. CDR3 amino acids: CASSIGGIAEAFF. CDR3 DNA sequence: TGTGCCAGTAGTATTGGGGGGATCGCTGAAGCTTTCTTT. The full variable domain, rest sourced from reference TRBV19 and TRBJ1-1, is DGGITQSPKYLFRKEGQNVTLSCEQNLNHDAMYWYRQDPGQGLRLIYYSQIVNDFQKGDIAEGYSVSREKKESFPLTVTSAQKNPTAFYLCASSIGGIAEAFFGQGTRLTVV.

This sequence joins TRBV6-4 and TRBJ1-2; D may be TRBD1 (6 bases). With 4 bases removed from V and 5 bases from J, the gap between germline ends came to 8 bases. Germline CDR1 reads MRHNA; CDR2 reads SNTAGT. CDR3 size: 12 residues. The CDR3 loop reads CASSATGYGYTF. The CDR3 nucleotides read TGTGCCAGCAGTGCCACAGGGTATGGCTACACCTTC.

This clone has just a few counts. This chain uses TRBV7-2 with TRBJ2-5, with D tentatively TRBD1 (6 bases). Per the germline V gene, CDR1 is SGHTA and CDR2 is FQGNSA. V dropped 5 bases and J dropped 5 bases, with 12 bases sitting between them. The CDR3 runs 13 residues. Here the CDR3 reads CASSPRGGETQYF. The CDR3, as DNA: TGTGCCAGCAGCCCCAGGGGCGGCGAGACCCAGTACTTC. Complete variable domain (other parts from reference TRBV7-2 and TRBJ2-5): GAGVSQSPSNKVTEKGKDVELRCDPISGHTALYWYRQSLGQGLEFLIYFQGNSAPDKSGLPSDRFSAERTGGSVSTLTIQRTQQEDSAVYLCASSPRGGETQYFGPGTRLLVL.

V is TRBV7-2 and J is TRBJ2-7; 7 bases agree with TRBD1. The CDR3 length is 14 residues. Germline lookup yields CDR1 SGHTA and CDR2 FQGNSA. Germline trimming cut 4 bases from V and 3 bases from J; bases unmatched to any gene: 6. This CDR3 reads CASSSARGYYEQYF. The DNA for the CDR3 is TGTGCCAGCAGCTCAGCCAGGGGGTACTACGAGCAGTACTTC.

This clone occurred once. V gene TRBV4-1 combines with J gene TRBJ2-3, with 7 nucleotides matching TRBD2. Germline V CDR1 and CDR2: MGHRA, YSYEKL. With 2 bases clipped from V and 4 bases from J, the junction kept 9 bases outside the gene matches. CDR3 size: 16 residues. This CDR3 reads CASSQRSSGGADTQYF. The CDR3 DNA follows: TGCGCCAGCAGCCAACGTTCTAGCGGCGGAGCAGATACGCAGTATTTT.

The chain carries TRBV27 and TRBJ2-3; 11 bases map to TRBD2. The junction had 16 bases not matched to a gene; V was cut back by 5 bases and J by 0 bases. CDR3 length equals 20 residues. Per germline, CDR1 MNHEY and CDR2 SMNVEV (reference sequence). The CDR3 is CASSLTLSTSGGFSTDTQYF. The CDR3 region has the DNA TGTGCCAGCAGTCTCACCCTATCTACTAGCGGGGGCTTTAGCACAGATACGCAGTATTTT.

The chain joins TRBV7-2 to TRBJ1-1, with D perhaps TRBD1 (5 bases). Trimming pared 5 bases from V and 1 base from J, leaving 11 bases between. From germline, CDR1 is SGHTA and CDR2 FQGNSA. The CDR3 loop spans 14 amino acids. The CDR3 is CASSKGVANTEAFF. For the CDR3, the DNA is TGTGCCAGCAGCAAAGGGGTGGCGAACACTGAAGCTTTCTTT.

This rearrangement joins TRBV4-3 to TRBJ2-7; 7 bases align to TRBD2. CDR1 and CDR2 from the germline V gene are LGHNA and YSLEER. V shed 0 bases and J 2 bases; nucleotides not matched to a gene: 7. The CDR3 contains 16 residues. The CDR3 here is CASSQDNGDYPYEQYF. The CDR3 DNA follows: TGCGCCAGCAGCCAAGATAATGGGGACTACCCCTACGAGCAGTACTTC.

Only a few counts were recorded for this clone. The V gene is TRBV18, the J gene TRBJ2-7, with a possible D match to TRBD1 (6 bases). Germline V gene sequence: CDR1 KGHSH, CDR2 LQKENI. The CDR3 consists of 12 residues. V lost 4 bases, J lost 4 bases, and 8 bases lay in between. This CDR3 is CASSLQGYEQYF. CDR3 bases: TGTGCCAGCTCACTCCAGGGGTACGAGCAGTACTTC.

This chain links TRBV27 with TRBJ2-1; perhaps TRBD2 as D (6 bases). This CDR3 is built from 14 residues. Trimming left V 3 bases short and J 8 bases short, with 14 bases between. The germline V gene encodes CDR1 MNHEY and CDR2 SMNVEV (reference sequence). The CDR3 nucleotides read TGTGCCAGCAGTTTTCTGACGGGAGTAGATGAGCAGTTCTTC. Its translation is CASSFLTGVDEQFF.

This clone appeared a single time. This sequence joins TRBV6-1 and TRBJ1-1; D is possibly TRBD1 (5 bases). The CDR3 loop spans 14 amino acids. Germline assignment: CDR1 MNHNS and CDR2 SASEGT. Trimming shortened V by 0 bases and J by 4 bases, and 9 bases separated the two germline ends. The chain's CDR3 is CASSEAGRVTEAFF. The CDR3 bases are TGTGCCAGCAGTGAAGCGGGCAGGGTCACTGAAGCTTTCTTT.

This chain uses TRBV11-2 with TRBJ1-2; no clear D gene. Germline CDR1 SGHAT, CDR2 FQNNGV. This CDR3 has 14 amino acids. The V end was cut by 0 bases, the J end by 2 bases, with 7 bases between. CDR3 residues: CASSLDRLNYGYTF. As DNA, the CDR3 is TGTGCCAGCAGCTTAGATCGGTTGAACTATGGCTACACCTTC.

The chain uses TRBV19 and TRBJ2-1, with a possible D match to TRBD2 (5 bases). Germline V gene lookup returns CDR1 LNHDA and CDR2 SQIVND (reference sequence). Between the trimmed V and J ends, which lost 7 bases and 0 bases, there was a span of 10 bases. The CDR3 consists of 14 residues. As DNA, the CDR3 is TGTGCCAGTACTACTAGAAGCTCCTACAATGAGCAGTTCTTC. It codes for CASTTRSSYNEQFF.

CDR3 nucleotides: TGTGCCAGCAGTCCCCGGGAAGGCGTAACCTACGAGCAGTACTTC. This translates into CASSPREGVTYEQYF. The chain has TRBV5-4 and TRBJ2-7; tentatively, D is TRBD2 (5 bases). This CDR3 comprises 15 residues. The germline V and J ends were trimmed by 5 bases and 2 bases, with 17 bases remaining between them. The germline V gene has CDR1 SGHNT and CDR2 YYREEE (reference sequence).

In nucleotides, the CDR3 is TGTGCCAGCAGTCCCGGCCGGGACTCTAATCGAGAAAAACTGTTTTTT. It is translated as CASSPGRDSNREKLFF. The rearrangement uses TRBV28 and TRBJ1-4, with D tentatively TRBD1 (5 bases). There are 16 residues in the CDR3. From germline, CDR1 is MDHEN and CDR2 SYDVKM. V lost 5 bases, J lost 8 bases, and 21 bases lay in between.

The chain uses TRBV6-5 and TRBJ2-7; 9 bases map to TRBD1. The V and J ends lost 2 bases and 4 bases, in that order; junction bases with no gene match: 6. Germline V gene sequence: CDR1 MNHEY, CDR2 SVGAGI. The CDR3 contains 15 residues. CDR3 nucleotides: TGTGCCAGCAGTTACCCCCGGGACAGGGATTACGAGCAGTACTTC. The encoded protein is CASSYPRDRDYEQYF.

The chain couples TRBV11-3 to TRBJ2-7; D gene uncertain. Trimming stripped 0 bases from V and 3 bases from J, with 9 bases between. Per the germline V gene, CDR1 is SGHNT and CDR2 is YENEEA. The CDR3 contains 14 residues. CDR3 region: CASSLDPRSYEQYF. CDR3 nucleotide sequence: TGTGCCAGCAGCTTAGATCCTAGGAGCTACGAGCAGTACTTC.

This chain connects TRBV2 to TRBJ2-7; 7 nucleotides line up with TRBD1. V lost 4 bases, J lost 2 bases, and 5 bases stayed unmatched. The CDR3 has 14 amino acids. Germline CDR1 and CDR2: SNHLY and FYNNEI. CDR3 DNA sequence: TGTGCCAGCAGTGTACGACAGGGCCCCTACGAGCAGTACTTC. Protein: CASSVRQGPYEQYF.

V and J are TRBV27 and TRBJ1-5; D not certain. V lost 11 bases and J lost 11, with 16 bases in between. Germline V gives CDR1 MNHEY, CDR2 SMNVEV (reference sequence). There are 11 residues in the CDR3. For the CDR3, the DNA is TGTGCCCCCGTCCAGTGGAGGGCCCAGCATTTT. This codes for CAPVQWRAQHF.

The V gene is TRBV13, the J gene TRBJ2-1, with D perhaps TRBD1 (6 bases). Deletions cut 5 bases from V and 9 bases from J, with 11 bases between. The CDR3 loop spans 12 amino acids. Per the germline V gene, CDR1 is PRHDT and CDR2 is FYEKMQ (reference sequence). The CDR3 region is CASSPRGIEQFF. The CDR3 DNA reads as TGTGCCAGCAGCCCAAGGGGGATTGAGCAGTTCTTC.

This chain links TRBV6-4 with TRBJ1-2, with D uncertain. This CDR3 comprises 14 residues. The germline V gene has CDR1 MRHNA and CDR2 SNTAGT. With 6 bases removed from V and 2 bases from J, the gap between germline ends came to 13 bases. The CDR3 sequence is CASSPDGENYGYTF. CDR3 DNA sequence: TGTGCCAGCAGCCCGGACGGGGAGAACTATGGCTACACCTTC.

The J gene is TRBJ2-1, the V gene TRBV5-1; the match to TRBD2 covers 11 bases. CDR3 size: 15 residues. CDR1 and CDR2 from the germline V gene are SGHRS and YFSETQ. The J segment lost 7 bases and the V segment lost 1 base, leaving 4 bases of the junction unmatched. CDR3 in amino acids: CASSLSSGRLNEQFF. CDR3 DNA: TGCGCCAGCAGCTTGTCTAGCGGGAGGTTGAATGAGCAGTTCTTC.

The chain has TRBV2 and TRBJ1-5; 8 nucleotides match TRBD1. The CDR3 runs 14 residues. Germline values: CDR1 SNHLY, CDR2 FYNNEI. The J segment lost 4 bases and the V segment lost 4 bases, leaving 3 bases of the junction unmatched. Written as DNA, the CDR3 is TGTGCCAGCAGTGCTCAGGGGGCGAATCAGCCCCAGCATTTT. As protein: CASSAQGANQPQHF.